The T cell receptor beta chain described here comes from a study of regulatory T cells in long-lasting Graves disease. Overall study context: Antithyroid drug use was under 3 months in newly diagnosed Graves' patients.

CDR3 regions were amplified by Arm-PCR using iRepertoire HTBI primers to build TCR beta libraries. TCRdb analysed the multiplex PCR reads with MiXCR anew, one entry per CDR3 protein. The sample contains approximately 400,000 distinct CDR3 sequences, 15% of which appear only once. The sample's time point: newly diagnosed GD, antithyroid drugs for less than 3 months. PBMC-extracted RNA yielded the TCR library. American Thyroid Association guidelines were used to diagnose Graves' disease. Trimming took 4 bases from V and 8 from J; bases not matched to a gene: 8. CDR1 and CDR2 (germline): SGHNT, YENEEA. The CDR3 length is 15 residues. The sample was also reused in another study, on T cells in Graves' hyperthyroidism and ophthalmopathy. This second study says: Together with thyroid ultrasound, orbital computed tomography, serum thyroxine and TRAb, clinical symptoms were used for diagnoses.

This receptor was obtained from a woman aged 25 to 39 with Graves disease. The chain links TRBV11-3 to TRBJ2-1; 10 bases match TRBD1. The sequencing here drew on peripheral blood mononuclear cells (PBMCs), taken at new diagnosis, from a patient treated with antithyroid drugs. CDR3 sequence reads: CASSSRQGAVYEQFF. As DNA, the CDR3 is TGTGCCAGCAGCTCCAGACAGGGGGCAGTATATGAGCAGTTCTTC.